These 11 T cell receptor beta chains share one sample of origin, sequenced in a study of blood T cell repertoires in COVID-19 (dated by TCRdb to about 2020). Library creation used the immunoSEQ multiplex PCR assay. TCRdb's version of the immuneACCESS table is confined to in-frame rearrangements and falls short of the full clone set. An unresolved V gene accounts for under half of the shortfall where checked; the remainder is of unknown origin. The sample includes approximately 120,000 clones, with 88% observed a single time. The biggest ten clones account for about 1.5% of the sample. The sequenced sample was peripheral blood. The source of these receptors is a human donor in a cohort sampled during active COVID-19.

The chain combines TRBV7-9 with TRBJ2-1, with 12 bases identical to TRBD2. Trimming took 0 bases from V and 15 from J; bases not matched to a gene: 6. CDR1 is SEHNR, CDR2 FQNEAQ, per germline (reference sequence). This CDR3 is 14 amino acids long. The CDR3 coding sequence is TGTGCCAGCAGCTTAGCGACTAGCGGGGGAACGGGGTTCTTC. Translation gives CASSLATSGGTGFF.

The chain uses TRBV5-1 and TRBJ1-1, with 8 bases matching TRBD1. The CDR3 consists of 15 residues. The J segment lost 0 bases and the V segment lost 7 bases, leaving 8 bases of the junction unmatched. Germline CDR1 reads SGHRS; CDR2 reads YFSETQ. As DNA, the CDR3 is TGCGCCAGCCTACCAGGGGGCGGGGTGAACACTGAAGCTTTCTTT. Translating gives CASLPGGGVNTEAFF.

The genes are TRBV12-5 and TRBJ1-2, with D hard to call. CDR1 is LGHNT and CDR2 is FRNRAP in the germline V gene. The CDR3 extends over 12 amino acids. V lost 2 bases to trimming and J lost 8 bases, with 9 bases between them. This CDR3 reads CASGLIPLGYTF. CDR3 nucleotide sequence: TGTGCTAGTGGTTTGATTCCCTTGGGCTACACCTTC.

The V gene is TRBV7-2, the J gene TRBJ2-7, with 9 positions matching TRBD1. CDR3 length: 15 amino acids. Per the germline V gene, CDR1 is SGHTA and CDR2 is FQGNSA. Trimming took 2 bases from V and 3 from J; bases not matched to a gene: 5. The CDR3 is CASSLLTGGGYEQYF. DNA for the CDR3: TGTGCCAGCAGCTTACTGACAGGGGGGGGCTACGAGCAGTACTTC.

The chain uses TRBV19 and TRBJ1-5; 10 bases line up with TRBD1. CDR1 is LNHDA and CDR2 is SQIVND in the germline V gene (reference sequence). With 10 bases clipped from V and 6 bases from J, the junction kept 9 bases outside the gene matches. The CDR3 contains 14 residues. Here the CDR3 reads CATSTGGGRQPQHF. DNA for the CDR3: TGTGCCACCTCGACAGGGGGCGGGCGTCAGCCCCAGCATTTT.

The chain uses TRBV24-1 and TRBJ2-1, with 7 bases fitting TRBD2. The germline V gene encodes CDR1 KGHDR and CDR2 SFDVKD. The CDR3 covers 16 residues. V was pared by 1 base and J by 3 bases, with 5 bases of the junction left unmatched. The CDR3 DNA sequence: TGTGCCACCAGTGATTTCGAAGCTAGCGGCTACAATGAGCAGTTCTTC. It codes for CATSDFEASGYNEQFF.

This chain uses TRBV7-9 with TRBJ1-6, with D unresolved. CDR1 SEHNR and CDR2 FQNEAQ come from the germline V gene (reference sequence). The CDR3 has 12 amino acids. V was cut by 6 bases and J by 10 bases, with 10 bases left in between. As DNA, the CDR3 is TGTGCCAGCAGGGCCGAATTATCACCCCTCCACTTT. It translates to CASRAELSPLHF.

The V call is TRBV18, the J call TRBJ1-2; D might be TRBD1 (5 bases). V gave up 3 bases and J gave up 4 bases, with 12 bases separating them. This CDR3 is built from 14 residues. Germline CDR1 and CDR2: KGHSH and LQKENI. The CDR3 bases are TGTGCCAGCTCACCGGGGGGTATCCCCTATGGCTACACCTTC. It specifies CASSPGGIPYGYTF.

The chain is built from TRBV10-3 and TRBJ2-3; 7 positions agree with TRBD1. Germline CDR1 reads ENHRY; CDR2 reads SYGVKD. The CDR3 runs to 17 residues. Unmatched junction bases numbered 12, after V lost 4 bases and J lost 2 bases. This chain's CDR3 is CAISARGLTFDTDTQYF. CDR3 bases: TGTGCCATCAGTGCTAGGGGGCTGACCTTCGACACAGATACGCAGTATTTT.

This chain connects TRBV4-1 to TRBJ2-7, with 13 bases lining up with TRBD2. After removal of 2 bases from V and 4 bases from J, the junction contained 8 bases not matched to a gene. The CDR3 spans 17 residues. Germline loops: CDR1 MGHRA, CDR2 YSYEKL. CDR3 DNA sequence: TGCGCCAGCAGCCAAAGGACTAGCGGGAGTTCTAGTTACGAGCAGTACTTC. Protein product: CASSQRTSGSSSYEQYF.

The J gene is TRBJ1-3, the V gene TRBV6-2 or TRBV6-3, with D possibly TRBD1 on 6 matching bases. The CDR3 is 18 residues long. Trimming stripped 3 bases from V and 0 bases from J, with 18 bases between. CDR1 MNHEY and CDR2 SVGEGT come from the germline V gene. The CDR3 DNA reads TGTGCCAGCAGTTATCGCTCGGCAGGGGAGAGCTCTGGAAACACCATATATTTT. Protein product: CASSYRSAGESSGNTIYF.